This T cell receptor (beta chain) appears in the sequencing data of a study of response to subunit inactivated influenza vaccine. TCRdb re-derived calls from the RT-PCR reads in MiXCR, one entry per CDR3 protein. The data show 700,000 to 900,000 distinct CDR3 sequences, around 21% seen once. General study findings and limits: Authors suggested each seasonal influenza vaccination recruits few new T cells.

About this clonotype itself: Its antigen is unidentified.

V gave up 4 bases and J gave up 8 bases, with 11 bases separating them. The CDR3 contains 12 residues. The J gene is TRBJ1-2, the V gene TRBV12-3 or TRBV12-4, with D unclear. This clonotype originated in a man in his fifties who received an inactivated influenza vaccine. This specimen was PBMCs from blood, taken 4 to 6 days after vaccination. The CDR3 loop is CASSSRTGGYTF. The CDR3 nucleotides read TGTGCCAGCAGTTCGCGGACGGGGGGCTACACCTTC.